Listed here are 14 T cell receptor beta chains from one sample, sequenced in a study of cytomegalovirus exposure and HLA in healthy donors. Both 60 Vbeta primers and 13 Jbeta primers went into the PCR. The method was immunoSEQ multiplex PCR; TCRdb's version includes in-frame clones alone and lacks a portion of them. The sample holds 130,000 or so clones, roughly 80% seen once. The sequenced sample was PBMCs. The origin of the receptors is a female donor in good health and CMV-seronegative.

The rearrangement uses TRBV5-5 and TRBJ1-2; 9 bases line up with TRBD1. The J segment lost 4 bases and the V segment lost 4 bases, leaving 5 bases of the junction unmatched. Germline CDR1 and CDR2: SGHKS and YYEKEE (reference sequence). This CDR3 has 14 amino acids. CDR3 nucleotide sequence: TGTGCCAGCAGCCGGGACAGGGAATTCTATGGCTACACCTTC. Translation: CASSRDREFYGYTF.

The rearrangement joins TRBV5-1 to TRBJ2-1; TRBD1 matches 10 bases. V shed 4 bases, J shed 6 bases, and the junction held 10 bases outside the gene matches. The CDR3 sequence is 16 residues long. Germline V CDR1 and CDR2: SGHRS, YFSETQ. The CDR3 region has the DNA TGCGCCAGCAGCCCAGACGACAGGGGGCGCAGCAATGAGCAGTTCTTC. Translating gives CASSPDDRGRSNEQFF.

The rearrangement links TRBV4-1 to TRBJ1-1, with TRBD1 identical over 7 bases. This CDR3 has 13 residues. Looked up from germline, CDR1 is MGHRA and CDR2 is YSYEKL. V lost 10 bases, J lost 5 bases, and 10 bases stayed unmatched. The CDR3 sequence is CATRDSPGTEAFF. The CDR3 coding sequence is TGCGCCACCCGGGACAGCCCGGGGACTGAAGCTTTCTTT.

The rearrangement joins TRBV11-1 to TRBJ1-6, with D perhaps matching TRBD1 (5 bases). Trimming cost V 4 bases and J 10 bases, with 17 bases left between them. In germline, CDR1 is SGHAT, CDR2 FQDESV (reference sequence). The length of the CDR3 is 15 residues. The CDR3 DNA reads TGTGCCAGCAGCTCTACGGTGGCAGGGCAATCACCCCTCCACTTT. Translated: CASSSTVAGQSPLHF.

This chain links TRBV7-9 with TRBJ2-1, with 10 bases identical to TRBD2. The CDR3 length is 15 residues. Per the germline V gene, CDR1 is SEHNR and CDR2 is FQNEAQ (reference sequence). J was trimmed by 8 bases and V by 9 bases; bases with no gene match: 13. DNA for the CDR3: TGTGCCAGTCAGCTTACAGCGGGAGGGCCGTATGAGCAGTTCTTC. It yields the protein CASQLTAGGPYEQFF.

V usage is TRBV21-1 and J usage is TRBJ1-5. TRBV21-1 represents a pseudogene. The CDR3 is 13 residues long. The DNA of the CDR3 is TGTGCCAGCAGCAAAGGGAGGGTACAGCCCCAGCATTTT. Translating it yields CASSKGRVQPQHF.

In this sample, this clone turned up once. The J gene is TRBJ1-1, the V gene TRBV7-9; 7 nucleotides agree with TRBD1. V lost 4 bases to trimming and J lost 1 base; unmatched junction nucleotides: 9. The germline V gene has CDR1 SEHNR and CDR2 FQNEAQ (reference sequence). The CDR3 totals 16 residues. CDR3 in amino acids: CASSSPWGQKNTEAFF. DNA for the CDR3: TGTGCCAGCAGCTCCCCGTGGGGACAGAAGAACACTGAAGCTTTCTTT.

The rearrangement uses TRBV18 and TRBJ2-7; 8 positions match TRBD1. V shed 6 bases, J shed 5 bases, and the junction held 9 bases outside the gene matches. Per germline, CDR1 KGHSH and CDR2 LQKENI. The CDR3 has 14 amino acids. The CDR3 DNA follows: TGTGCCAGCTCGAACCGGGACAGGCTTCACGAGCAGTACTTC. This gives the protein CASSNRDRLHEQYF.

The chain links TRBV4-1 to TRBJ2-3, with 8 nucleotides matching TRBD2. The CDR3 runs to 21 residues. From germline, CDR1 is MGHRA and CDR2 YSYEKL. The trim removed 5 bases at V and 1 base at J, leaving 23 bases unmatched. The CDR3 DNA is TGCGCCAGCAGCGCCCTTTGGGGTGGAGCGGGAGTCCAACGCGGCACAGATACGCAGTATTTT. This encodes CASSALWGGAGVQRGTDTQYF.

V and J are TRBV7-9 and TRBJ2-1, with D possibly being TRBD2 (5 bases). Germline-derived CDR1 and CDR2 are SEHNR and FQNEAQ (reference sequence). The CDR3 extends over 16 amino acids. With 10 bases removed from V and 0 bases from J, the gap between germline ends came to 19 bases. The CDR3 spells CAIYSYEGFSYNEQFF. The CDR3 region has the DNA TGTGCCATCTACTCATACGAGGGCTTCTCCTACAATGAGCAGTTCTTC.

This chain joins TRBV7-9 and TRBJ1-2; D unresolved. The germline gives CDR1 SEHNR, CDR2 FQNEAQ (reference sequence). V gave up 8 bases and J gave up 7 bases, with 17 bases separating them. The CDR3 runs to 13 residues. The CDR3 here is CASLDGVGLGYTF. The CDR3, as DNA: TGTGCCAGCCTCGACGGGGTGGGCCTTGGCTACACCTTC.

CDR3 DNA: TGTGCCAGCAGCTTGGGCGGGGGGTCGGGCTATGGCTACACCTTC. The encoded protein is CASSLGGGSGYGYTF. The chain carries TRBV5-4 and TRBJ1-2; D possibly corresponds to TRBD1 (5 bases). This CDR3 spans 15 amino acids. Deletions cut 0 bases from V and 4 bases from J, with 13 bases between. CDR1 and CDR2 from the germline V gene are SGHNT and YYREEE (reference sequence).

V and J are TRBV7-6 and TRBJ2-6, with D possibly being TRBD1 (7 bases). Per germline, CDR1 SGHVS and CDR2 FNYEAQ. This CDR3 is built from 17 residues. Trimming removed 3 bases from V and 0 bases from J, with 12 bases in between. CDR3 bases: TGTGCCAGCAGCTTGGAGGGACAGACCTCTGGGGCCAACGTCCTGACTTTC. This translates into CASSLEGQTSGANVLTF.

The chain uses TRBV6-6 and TRBJ1-1, with 7 bases that match TRBD1. V was pared by 5 bases and J by 1 base, with 7 bases of the junction left unmatched. Germline values: CDR1 MNHNY, CDR2 SVGAGI (reference sequence). CDR3 length equals 15 residues. The CDR3 DNA reads as TGTGCCAGCAGTATTACCGGGACAGCGAACACTGAAGCTTTCTTT. It yields the protein CASSITGTANTEAFF.